The sample holds many counts of the clone carrying this TCR beta chain. This sample is part of a study of T cells in Graves' hyperthyroidism and ophthalmopathy. A patient was excluded if there was uncontrolled infection, other autoimmune disease, pregnancy or lactation. TCR beta CDR3 sequences were amplified from RNA transcripts. HTBI primers drove first-round RT-PCR of the TCR CDR3. TCRdb ran MiXCR on the multiplex PCR reads and lists one entry per CDR3 protein. Of 350,000 or so distinct CDR3 sequences listed, about a sixth are singletons. Sequencing used blood. This sequence was found in a woman aged 40-49 years with Graves' ophthalmopathy.

The CDR3 region has the DNA TGTGCCAGCAGCTCCGTTGGGATTTCCTACGAGCAGTACTTC. Translating gives CASSSVGISYEQYF. The chain has TRBV7-9 and TRBJ2-7, with D hard to call. Deletions cut 4 bases from V and 1 base from J, with 11 bases between. The germline V gene encodes CDR1 SEHNR and CDR2 FQNEAQ (reference sequence). The CDR3 runs to 14 residues.